The 11 T cell receptor beta chains reported below all come from one sample, sequenced in a study of graft-versus-host responses after intestinal transplantation. Method: immunoSEQ multiplex PCR; TCRdb's copy keeps in-frame clones and lacks some. The sample holds some 15,000 clones, about 74% seen once. Graft tissue was processed to release intraepithelial and lamina propria lymphocytes. Sequenced material: ileum tissue, taken 14 days after transplant. Receptors originate from a human patient who received an intestinal transplant, so some T cells may come from the graft donor.

V and J are TRBV7-9 and TRBJ2-2; TRBD1 agrees at 10 bases. The CDR3 runs to 15 residues. J gave up 4 bases and V 5 bases, and 4 bases lay outside the gene matches. From germline, CDR1 is SEHNR and CDR2 FQNEAQ (reference sequence). The chain's CDR3 is CASSLRDRGTGELFF. DNA for the CDR3: TGTGCCAGCAGCCTCAGGGACAGGGGCACCGGGGAGCTGTTTTTT.

This chain joins TRBV5-1 and TRBJ2-5; possibly TRBD1 for D (5 bases). This CDR3 has 16 residues. Germline CDR1 is SGHRS and CDR2 is YFSETQ. V was shortened by 0 bases and J by 5 bases, with 17 bases between the two germline ends. This chain's CDR3 is CASSLAGSTVRETQYF. The CDR3 nucleotides read TGCGCCAGCAGCTTGGCCGGATCGACAGTGAGGGAGACCCAGTACTTC.

The rearrangement links TRBV6-1 to TRBJ1-6; D gene uncertain. The CDR3 has 14 residues. Trimming pared 5 bases from V and 2 bases from J, leaving 7 bases between. Germline loops: CDR1 MNHNS, CDR2 SASEGT. The CDR3 DNA follows: TGTGCCAGCAGTCCCGGGCCCTATAATTCACCCCTCCACTTT. Its protein is CASSPGPYNSPLHF.

The chain is built from TRBV10-1 and TRBJ2-1, with D possibly being TRBD1 (6 bases). This CDR3 comprises 11 residues. The germline CDR1 and CDR2 sequences are WNHNN and SYGVQD (reference sequence). V gave up 6 bases and J gave up 8 bases, with 8 bases separating them. CDR3 loop: CASRQGDEQFF. The CDR3 bases are TGCGCCAGCAGACAGGGCGATGAGCAGTTCTTC.

This chain uses TRBV11-2 with TRBJ1-2; D is possibly TRBD1 (6 bases). From germline, CDR1 is SGHAT and CDR2 FQNNGV. The CDR3 contains 14 residues. Trimming pared 8 bases from V and 7 bases from J, leaving 20 bases between. CDR3 protein: CASGPTGGLGGYTF. The CDR3 DNA reads as TGTGCCAGCGGACCGACAGGAGGTTTGGGTGGCTACACCTTC.

The chain recombines TRBV27 with TRBJ2-1; D may match TRBD1 or TRBD2 (6 bases each). CDR1 and CDR2 from the germline V gene are MNHEY and SMNVEV (reference sequence). This CDR3 spans 14 amino acids. Between the trimmed V and J ends, which lost 3 bases and 4 bases, there was a span of 10 bases. The CDR3 loop is CASSLEGTYNEQFF. The DNA for the CDR3 is TGTGCCAGCAGTTTGGAGGGGACATACAATGAGCAGTTCTTC.

The chain links TRBV4-1 to TRBJ2-2, with 8 bases matching TRBD2. The germline CDR1 and CDR2 sequences are MGHRA and YSYEKL. This CDR3 comprises 16 residues. J was trimmed by 6 bases and V by 5 bases; bases with no gene match: 11. CDR3: CASSGPGLVFPGELFF. The CDR3 coding sequence is TGCGCCAGCAGCGGCCCGGGACTAGTTTTTCCCGGGGAGCTGTTTTTT.

V usage is TRBV10-2 and J usage is TRBJ1-2, with 8 positions matching TRBD1. The germline gives CDR1 WSHSY, CDR2 SAAADI. The CDR3 totals 13 residues. Trimming took 3 bases from V and 7 from J; bases not matched to a gene: 4. The chain's CDR3 is CASSDGQGIGYTF. The DNA of the CDR3 is TGCGCCAGCAGTGACGGACAGGGTATTGGCTACACCTTC.

This chain links TRBV30 with TRBJ1-6; perhaps TRBD1 as D (5 bases). Germline assignment: CDR1 GTSNPN and CDR2 SVGIG (reference sequence). Trimming took off 2 bases at V and 0 bases at J, with 17 bases between the two ends. This CDR3 spans 18 amino acids. The CDR3 region is CAWSFWTLGGSYNSPLHF. In DNA form, the CDR3 reads TGTGCCTGGAGTTTCTGGACACTTGGAGGCTCCTATAATTCACCCCTCCACTTT.

V usage is TRBV2 and J usage is TRBJ2-2, with 10 bases that match TRBD2. The CDR3 extends over 15 amino acids. CDR1 and CDR2 from the germline V gene are SNHLY and FYNNEI. With V trimmed by 4 bases and J by 5 bases, 4 bases remained unmatched. Here the CDR3 reads CASSASGSVTGELFF. CDR3 DNA sequence: TGTGCCAGCAGTGCTAGCGGGAGTGTTACCGGGGAGCTGTTTTTT.

This clone was seen a single time. This chain joins TRBV7-6 and TRBJ2-7; the D is unclear. Germline CDR1 and CDR2: SGHVS and FNYEAQ. The CDR3 is 11 residues long. The germline V and J ends were trimmed by 5 bases and 3 bases, with 5 bases remaining between them. The CDR3 loop is CASSDHYEQYF. The CDR3 nucleotides are TGTGCCAGCAGCGACCACTACGAGCAGTACTTC.